This paragraph reports one TCR beta chain. Per the original data handling: Amplification of reference gene primers was used by the study to estimate nucleated cell counts. Clones were read by immunoSEQ multiplex PCR, and TCRdb kept only the in-frame ones, dropping some. V and J calls and clone size are as listed in that table; D and trimming were resolved from the DNA. The sample records about 400,000 clones, 80% to 90% being singletons. The data were obtained in a study of blood T cell repertoires in COVID-19. Study at large: Samples taken during acute and convalescent COVID-19 were collected in the United States, Italy and Spain. T cells, B-cell-depleted T cells, or PBMCs provided the cDNA or gDNA that served as material.

Looked up from germline, CDR1 is WSHSY and CDR2 is SAAADI. V shed 6 bases and J 7 bases; nucleotides not matched to a gene: 17. This CDR3 has 18 amino acids. The clonotype was recovered from a woman aged 30 to 39 with acute or convalescent COVID-19. The chain employs TRBV10-2 and TRBJ1-6; 8 bases fit TRBD1. Sequenced sample: peripheral blood. The CDR3 spells CASRGEPRQGSWNSPLHF. CDR3 nucleotide sequence: TGCGCCAGCAGGGGGGAACCGAGACAGGGGAGTTGGAATTCACCCCTCCACTTT.